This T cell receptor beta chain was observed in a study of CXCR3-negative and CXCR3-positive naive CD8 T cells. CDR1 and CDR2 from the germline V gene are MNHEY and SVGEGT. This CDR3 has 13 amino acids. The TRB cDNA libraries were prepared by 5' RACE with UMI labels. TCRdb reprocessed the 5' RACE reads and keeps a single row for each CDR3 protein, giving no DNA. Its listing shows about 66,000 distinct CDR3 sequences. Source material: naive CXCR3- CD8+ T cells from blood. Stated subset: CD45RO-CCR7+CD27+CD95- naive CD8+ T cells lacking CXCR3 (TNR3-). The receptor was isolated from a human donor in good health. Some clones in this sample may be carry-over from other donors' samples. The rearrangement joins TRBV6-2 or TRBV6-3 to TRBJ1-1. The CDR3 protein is CASSPTENTEAFF.